These T cell receptor beta chains were read from a single sample in a study of blood T cell repertoires in COVID-19. Method: immunoSEQ multiplex PCR; TCRdb's copy keeps in-frame clones and lacks some. The profile shows tens of thousands of clones, roughly four fifths of them singletons. Sequenced input: peripheral blood. Every receptor here comes from a human donor in a cohort sampled during active COVID-19. Each CDR3 is given without its conserved first and last residue. Size is omitted from some rows. Given values are once, few, many or a class for expanded clones.

V	J	size	CDR3
TRBV9	TRBJ2-7	-	ASSVWTGGEQY
TRBV2	TRBJ2-1	few	ASSGLPYNEQF
TRBV7-6	TRBJ2-1	few	ASSLGQSKDEQF
TRBV5-6	TRBJ1-2	once	ASSSFLGYT
TRBV4-1	TRBJ2-5	-	ASSRGETQY
TRBV5-5	TRBJ1-1	-	ASSLRRTALMNTEAF
TRBV3-1/TRBV3-2	TRBJ2-1	-	ASSQEAGSSYNEQF
TRBV7-2	TRBJ1-1	-	ASSLGGAGTGRRGTEAF
TRBV27	TRBJ2-7	once	ASSLAQGYEQY
TRBV6-6	TRBJ2-5	-	ASNTRDRGRETQY
TRBV6-5	TRBJ1-4	-	ATDRDSSNEKLF
TRBV27	TRBJ2-5	-	ASSPLAGGQETQY
TRBV7-9	TRBJ2-2	-	ASSPRTGLGGELF
TRBV7-6	TRBJ2-7	-	ASSLQQGSEQY
TRBV7-9	TRBJ1-6	-	ASNSGQYNSPLH
TRBV5-1	TRBJ2-1	-	ASSTGLAGVDEQF
TRBV5-1	TRBJ1-1	-	ASSLTGGVTEAF
TRBV9	TRBJ2-1	-	ASSVGLTSPGGEQF
TRBV2	TRBJ1-5	-	ASTSSRRAGQPQH
TRBV3-1/TRBV3-2	TRBJ2-7	-	ASSQAGAGAAYEQY
TRBV10-3	TRBJ2-1	once	AISEDRYNEQF
TRBV5-1	TRBJ2-5	-	ASSLDGQVQETQY
TRBV27	TRBJ1-1	-	ASSSPGWRNTEAF
TRBV13	TRBJ2-7	-	ASSLGYGTGTYEQY
TRBV25-1	TRBJ1-1	-	ASSESGQYEAF
TRBV7-9	TRBJ2-2	-	ASSKGGSGELF
TRBV5-4	TRBJ2-5	-	ASSLAADQETQY
TRBV2	TRBJ1-2	-	ASSQEGRGYT
TRBV18	TRBJ1-6	-	ASSSRTGTNSPLH
TRBV28	TRBJ2-1	-	ASSLLNEQF
TRBV7-2	TRBJ1-2	-	ASSLDRGHYGYT
TRBV5-1	TRBJ2-1	-	ASSLYDRGEAIDEQF
TRBV14	TRBJ2-7	-	ASSQLTGKAYEQY
TRBV13	TRBJ2-7	-	ASSRPGSYEQY
TRBV2	TRBJ2-2	-	ASTAIAHTGELF
TRBV2	TRBJ1-5	-	ASSSMGSGHSNQPQH
TRBV5-1	TRBJ1-6	-	ASSGDRNSPLH
TRBV13	TRBJ1-1	-	ASSLGISGGTEAF
TRBV30	TRBJ1-1	-	AWSQQGHTEAF
TRBV6-5	TRBJ2-7	-	ASSYRLNSYEQY
TRBV14	TRBJ2-5	-	ASSQGRGIGETQY
TRBV4-1	TRBJ2-5	-	ASSQDTSGETQY
TRBV11-2	TRBJ1-5	-	ASSLGPGQPQH
TRBV7-9	TRBJ2-7	-	ASSKTGSSYEQY
TRBV7-3	TRBJ1-6	few	ASSSTGHNSPLH
TRBV6-5	TRBJ1-2	-	ASSRQGPYGYT
TRBV5-1	TRBJ2-1	-	ASSSGTSYNEQF
TRBV3-1/TRBV3-2	TRBJ1-2	few	ASSQGQGNYGYT
TRBV5-6	TRBJ2-2	few	ASSLLIAGELF
TRBV27	TRBJ2-7	few	ASSPGGYYEQY
TRBV27	TRBJ1-5	-	ASSLLGQGMGQPQH